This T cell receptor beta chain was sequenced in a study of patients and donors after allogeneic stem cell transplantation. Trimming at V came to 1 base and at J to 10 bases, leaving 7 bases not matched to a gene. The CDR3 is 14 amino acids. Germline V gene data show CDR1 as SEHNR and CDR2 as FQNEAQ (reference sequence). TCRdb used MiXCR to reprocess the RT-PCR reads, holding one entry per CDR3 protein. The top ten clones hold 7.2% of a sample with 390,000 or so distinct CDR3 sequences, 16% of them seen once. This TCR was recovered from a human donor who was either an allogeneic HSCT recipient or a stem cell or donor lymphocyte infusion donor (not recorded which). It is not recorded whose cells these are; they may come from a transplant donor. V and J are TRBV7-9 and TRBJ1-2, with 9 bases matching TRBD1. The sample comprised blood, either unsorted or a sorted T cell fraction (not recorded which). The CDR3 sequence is CASSLVGDRVFYTF. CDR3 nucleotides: TGTGCCAGCAGCTTAGTGGGGGACAGGGTTTTCTACACCTTC. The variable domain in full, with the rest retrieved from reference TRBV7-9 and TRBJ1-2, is DTGVSQNPRHKITKRGQNVTFRCDPISEHNRLYWYRQTLGQGPEFLTYFQNEAQLEKSRLLSDRFSAERPKGSFSTLEIQRTEQGDSAMYLCASSLVGDRVFYTFGSGTRLTVV.